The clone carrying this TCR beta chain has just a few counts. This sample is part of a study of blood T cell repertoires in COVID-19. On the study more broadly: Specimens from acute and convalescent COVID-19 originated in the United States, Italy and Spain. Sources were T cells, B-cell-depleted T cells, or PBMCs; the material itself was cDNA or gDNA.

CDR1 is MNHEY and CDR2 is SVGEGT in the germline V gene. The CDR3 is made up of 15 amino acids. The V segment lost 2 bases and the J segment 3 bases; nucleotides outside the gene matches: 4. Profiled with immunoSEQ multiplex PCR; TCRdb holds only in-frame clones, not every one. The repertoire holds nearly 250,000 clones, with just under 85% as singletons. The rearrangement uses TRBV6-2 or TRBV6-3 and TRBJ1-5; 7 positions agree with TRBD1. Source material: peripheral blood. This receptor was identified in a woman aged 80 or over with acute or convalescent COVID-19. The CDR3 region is CASSYEGGPNQPQHF. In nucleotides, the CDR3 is TGTGCCAGCAGTTACGAAGGGGGCCCCAATCAGCCCCAGCATTTT.